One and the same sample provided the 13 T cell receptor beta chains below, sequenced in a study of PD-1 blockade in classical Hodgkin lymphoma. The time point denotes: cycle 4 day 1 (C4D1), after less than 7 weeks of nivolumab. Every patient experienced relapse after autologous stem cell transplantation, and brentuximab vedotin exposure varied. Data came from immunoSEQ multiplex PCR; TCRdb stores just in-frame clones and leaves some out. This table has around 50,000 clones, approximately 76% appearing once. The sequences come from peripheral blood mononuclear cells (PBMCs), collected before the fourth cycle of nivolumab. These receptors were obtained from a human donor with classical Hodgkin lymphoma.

CDR3 DNA: TGTGCCAGCAGGGATACAACTAGCGGGCAAGGATCCTACGAGCAGTACTTC. The encoded protein is CASRDTTSGQGSYEQYF. The chain links TRBV2 to TRBJ2-7; 9 nucleotides align to TRBD2. V gave up 6 bases and J gave up 1 base; unmatched junction bases: 13. The CDR3 consists of 17 residues. Germline V gene data show CDR1 as SNHLY and CDR2 as FYNNEI. The variable domain in full, with the rest retrieved from reference TRBV2 and TRBJ2-7, is EPEVTQTPSHQVTQMGQEVILRCVPISNHLYFYWYRQILGQKVEFLVSFYNNEISEKSEIFDDQFSVERPDGSNFTLKIRSTKLEDSAMYFCASRDTTSGQGSYEQYFGPGTRLTVT.

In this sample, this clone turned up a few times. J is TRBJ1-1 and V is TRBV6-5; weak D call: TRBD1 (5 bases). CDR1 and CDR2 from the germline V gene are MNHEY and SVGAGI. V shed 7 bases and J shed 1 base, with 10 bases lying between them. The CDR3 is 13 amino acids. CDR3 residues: CASKLRGNTEAFF. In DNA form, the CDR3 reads TGTGCCAGCAAATTGAGGGGGAACACTGAAGCTTTCTTT.

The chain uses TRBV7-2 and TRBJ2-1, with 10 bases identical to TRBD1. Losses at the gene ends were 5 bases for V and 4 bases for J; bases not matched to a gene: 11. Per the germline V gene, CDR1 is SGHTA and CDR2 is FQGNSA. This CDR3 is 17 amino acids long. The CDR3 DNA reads TGTGCCAGCAGCCCCTCTCTCAGGGACAGGGGATACAATGAGCAGTTCTTC. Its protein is CASSPSLRDRGYNEQFF.

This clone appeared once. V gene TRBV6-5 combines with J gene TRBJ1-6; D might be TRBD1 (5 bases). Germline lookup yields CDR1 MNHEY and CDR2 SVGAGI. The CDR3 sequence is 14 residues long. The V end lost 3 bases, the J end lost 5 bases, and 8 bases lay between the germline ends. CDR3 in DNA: TGTGCCAGCAGTTATGGGACGGATAATTCACCCCTCCACTTT. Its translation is CASSYGTDNSPLHF.

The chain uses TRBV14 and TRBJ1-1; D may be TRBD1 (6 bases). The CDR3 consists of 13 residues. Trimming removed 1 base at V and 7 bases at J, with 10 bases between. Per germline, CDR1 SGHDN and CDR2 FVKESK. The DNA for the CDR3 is TGTGCCAGCAGCCAAGTCGGAGGGGGTGAAGCTTTCTTT. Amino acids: CASSQVGGGEAFF.

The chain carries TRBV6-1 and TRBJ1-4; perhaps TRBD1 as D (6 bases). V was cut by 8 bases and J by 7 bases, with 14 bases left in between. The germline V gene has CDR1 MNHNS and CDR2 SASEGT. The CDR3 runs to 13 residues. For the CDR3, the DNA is TGTGCCAGCGGGTACAGGGAGGGTGAAAAACTGTTTTTT. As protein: CASGYREGEKLFF.

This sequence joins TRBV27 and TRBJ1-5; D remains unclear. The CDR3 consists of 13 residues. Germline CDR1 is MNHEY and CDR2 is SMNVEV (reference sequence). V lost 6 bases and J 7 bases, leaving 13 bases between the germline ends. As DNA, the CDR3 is TGTGCCAGCAGCAACCGGCTAGGGCAGCCCCAGCATTTT. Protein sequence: CASSNRLGQPQHF.

CDR3 protein: CASSPGLEGNTIYF. CDR3 coding DNA: TGCGCCAGCAGCCCCGGCCTCGAGGGAAACACCATATATTTT. The chain employs TRBV10-1 and TRBJ1-3; the D is unclear. The germline V and J ends were trimmed by 6 bases and 4 bases, with 13 bases remaining between them. The CDR3 loop spans 14 amino acids. Germline V gives CDR1 WNHNN, CDR2 SYGVQD (reference sequence).

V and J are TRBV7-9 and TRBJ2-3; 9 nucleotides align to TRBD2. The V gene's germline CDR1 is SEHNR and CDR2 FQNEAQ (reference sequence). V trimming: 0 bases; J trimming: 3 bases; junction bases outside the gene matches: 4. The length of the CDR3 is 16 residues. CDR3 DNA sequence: TGTGCCAGCAGCTTAGCTAGCGGGAGTGGTACAGATACGCAGTATTTT. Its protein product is CASSLASGSGTDTQYF.

CDR3 nucleotide sequence: TGTGCCAGTAGTCCCATCCTTGGCAGAGGGGCCAAAAACATTCAGTACTTC. This codes for CASSPILGRGAKNIQYF. The J gene is TRBJ2-4, the V gene TRBV19; D might be TRBD2 (5 bases). This CDR3 is 17 amino acids long. Germline V CDR1 and CDR2: LNHDA, SQIVND (reference sequence). V was pared by 5 bases and J by 1 base, with 18 bases between.

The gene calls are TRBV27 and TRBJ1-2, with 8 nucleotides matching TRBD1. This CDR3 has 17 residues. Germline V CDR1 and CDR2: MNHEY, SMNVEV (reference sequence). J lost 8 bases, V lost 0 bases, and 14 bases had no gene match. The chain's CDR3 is CASSLSPAGQGVGGYTF. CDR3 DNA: TGTGCCAGCAGTTTATCCCCGGCTGGACAGGGTGTGGGCGGCTACACCTTC.

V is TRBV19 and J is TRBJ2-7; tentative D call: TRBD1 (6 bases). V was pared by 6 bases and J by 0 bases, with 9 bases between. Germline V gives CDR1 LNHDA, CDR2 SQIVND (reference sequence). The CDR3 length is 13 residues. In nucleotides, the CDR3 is TGTGCCAGTAGCCGGGACACCTCCTACGAGCAGTACTTC. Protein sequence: CASSRDTSYEQYF. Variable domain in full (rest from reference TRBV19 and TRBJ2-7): DGGITQSPKYLFRKEGQNVTLSCEQNLNHDAMYWYRQDPGQGLRLIYYSQIVNDFQKGDIAEGYSVSREKKESFPLTVTSAQKNPTAFYLCASSRDTSYEQYFGPGTRLTVT.

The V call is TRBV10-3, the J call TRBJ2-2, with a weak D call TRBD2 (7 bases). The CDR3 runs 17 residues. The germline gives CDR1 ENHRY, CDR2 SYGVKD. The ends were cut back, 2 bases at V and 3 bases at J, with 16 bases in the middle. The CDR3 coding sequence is TGTGCCATCAGTGAGACCTTTGGGGGGGCCGACACCGGGGAGCTGTTTTTT. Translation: CAISETFGGADTGELFF.